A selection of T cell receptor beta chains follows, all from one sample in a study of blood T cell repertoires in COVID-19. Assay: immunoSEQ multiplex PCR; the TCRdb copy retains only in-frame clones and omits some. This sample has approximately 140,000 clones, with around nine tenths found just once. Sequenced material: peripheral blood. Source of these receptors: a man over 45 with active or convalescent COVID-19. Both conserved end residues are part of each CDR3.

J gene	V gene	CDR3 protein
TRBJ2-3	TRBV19	CASSSRIDTQYF
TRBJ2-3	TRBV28	CASRGTSGRATDTQYF
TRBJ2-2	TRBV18	CASSPEGARTSANTGELFF
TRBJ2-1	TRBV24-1	CATLGLAGGEQFF
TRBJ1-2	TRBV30	CAWSVQGFGYTF
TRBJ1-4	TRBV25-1	CASSRTGGGEKLFF
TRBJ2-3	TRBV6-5	CASSQGFSTDTQYF
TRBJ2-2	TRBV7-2	CASSPTAGGVGELFF
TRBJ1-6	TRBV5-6	CASSPMTAYNSPLHF
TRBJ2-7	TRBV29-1	CSTRDRVGEQYF
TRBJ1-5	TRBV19	CASTTVRGPADQPQHF
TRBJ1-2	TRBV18	CASSPISSGTENYGYTF
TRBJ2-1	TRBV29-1	CSVQGPVSYNEQFF
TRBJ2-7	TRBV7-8	CASSLGHRIEQYF
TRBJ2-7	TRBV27	CASSLSITGGHEQYF
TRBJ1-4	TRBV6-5	CASWDRGQTNEKLFF
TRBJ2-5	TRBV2	CASQRSQETQYF
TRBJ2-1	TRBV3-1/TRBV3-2	CASSRWTDYNEQFF
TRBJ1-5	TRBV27	CASSSGQLYSNQPQHF
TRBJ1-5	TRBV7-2	CASSDRQGLKPQHF
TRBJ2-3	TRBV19	CASSPRGGTDTQYF
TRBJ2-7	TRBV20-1	CSASFGTSGYEQYF
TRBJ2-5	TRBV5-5	CASSLDGTRETQYF
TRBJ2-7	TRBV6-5	CASTKQGYEQYF
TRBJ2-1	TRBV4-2	CASSQGRSGPYNEQFF
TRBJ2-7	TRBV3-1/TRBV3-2	CASSHGRTETYEQYF
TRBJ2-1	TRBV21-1	CASSKGGGKGRDEQFF
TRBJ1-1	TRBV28	CASSSTGGNTEAFF
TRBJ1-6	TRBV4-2	CASSQEQGNSPLHF
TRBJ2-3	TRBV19	CASSIDPWAGGTDTQYF
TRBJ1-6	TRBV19	CASTTTGTGNSPLHF
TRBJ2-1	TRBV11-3	CASSLGQGQGLNEQFF
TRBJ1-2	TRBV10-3	CAISGSGEGYTF
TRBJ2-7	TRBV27	CASRTNSYEQYF
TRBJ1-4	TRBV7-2	CASSLVTGQGPNEKLFF
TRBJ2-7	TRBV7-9	CASSAQNDEQYF
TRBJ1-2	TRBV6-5	CASSFTGQGVGYTF
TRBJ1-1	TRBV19	CASSIDAGTEAFF